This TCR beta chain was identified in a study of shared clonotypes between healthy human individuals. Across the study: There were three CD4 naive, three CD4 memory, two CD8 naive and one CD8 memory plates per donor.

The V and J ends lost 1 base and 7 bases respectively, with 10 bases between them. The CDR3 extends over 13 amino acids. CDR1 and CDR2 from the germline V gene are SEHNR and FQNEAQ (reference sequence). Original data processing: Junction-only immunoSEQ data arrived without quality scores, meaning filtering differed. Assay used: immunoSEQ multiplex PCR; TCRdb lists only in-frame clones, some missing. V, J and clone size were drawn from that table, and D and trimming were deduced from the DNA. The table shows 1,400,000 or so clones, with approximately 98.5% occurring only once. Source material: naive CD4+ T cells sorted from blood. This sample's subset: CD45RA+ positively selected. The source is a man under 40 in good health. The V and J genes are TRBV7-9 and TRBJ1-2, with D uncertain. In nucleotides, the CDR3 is TGTGCCAGCAGCTTAGTGCGCCTTTCTGGCTACACCTTC. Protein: CASSLVRLSGYTF.